The subject of this entry is one TCR beta chain. Its antigen is still unknown. Base qualities were left out, and no much larger clone turns up one base away. The sample is drawn from a study of technical replicates of blood from several donors (dated by TCRdb to 2017 to 2019). The library was built by means of the immunoSEQ multiplex PCR assay. TCRdb limited this immuneACCESS table to in-frame rearrangements with V and J called. A share of clones is missing; checked studies link under half to unresolved V genes, and the rest is unexplained. This sample lists around 98,000 clones; almost 96% were detected once. The biggest ten clones account for less than 0.25% of the sample. The germline V gene sets CDR1 to SGHDT and CDR2 to YYEEEE. The CDR3 has 14 amino acids, counting the end cysteine and phenylalanine. Just the 42-base CDR3 DNA is kept, in frame starting at base 1. Unmatched junction bases come to 2, with V trimmed by 0 bases and J by 4 bases.

The sequence joins TRBV5-6 to TRBJ1-2, with 8 bases matching TRBD1. Material: T cells isolated from PBMCs. The clonotype originates from a human donor in good health. The encoded CDR3 is CASSLGQGIYGYTF. The bases read TGTGCCAGCAGCTTGGGACAGGGGATCTATGGCTACACCTTC.